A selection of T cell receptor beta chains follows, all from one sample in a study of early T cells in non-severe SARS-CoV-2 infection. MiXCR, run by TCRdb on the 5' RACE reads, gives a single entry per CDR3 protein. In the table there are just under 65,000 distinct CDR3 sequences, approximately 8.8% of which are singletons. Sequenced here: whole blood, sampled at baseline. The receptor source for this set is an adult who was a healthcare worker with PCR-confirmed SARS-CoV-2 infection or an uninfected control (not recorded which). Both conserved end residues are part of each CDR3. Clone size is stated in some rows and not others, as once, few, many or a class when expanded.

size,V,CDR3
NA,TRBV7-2,CASSWTGGYTGNTIYF
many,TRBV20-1,CSARSRDELYTDTQYF
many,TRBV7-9,CASSFQGGAENEQFF
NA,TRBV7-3,CASSITSGSYTGELFF
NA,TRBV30,CAWSGVLGTEAFF
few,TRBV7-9,CASISKGGGRGNQPQHF
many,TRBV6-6,CASSFHKNTEAFF
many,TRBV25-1,CASSDSRGRTDTQYF
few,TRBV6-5,CASSGSRETQYF
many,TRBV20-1,CSARPETEAFF
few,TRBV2,CASRLQGGSYEQYF
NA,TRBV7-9,CASSLGEMNTEAFF
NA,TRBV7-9,CASSPQRELSKTQYF
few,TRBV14,CASSRGTVYSGNTIYF
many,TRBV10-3,CAISGLGTYNEQFF
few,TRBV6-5,CASSYRDSYEQYF
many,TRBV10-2,CASMRTGTANSPLHF
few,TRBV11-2,CASSLDQWEGPDEQFF
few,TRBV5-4,CASSTTGRDNEQFF
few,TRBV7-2,CASSFSPGNTGELFF
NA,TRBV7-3,CASSLGSRRNGELFF
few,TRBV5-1,CASSGGKPQHF
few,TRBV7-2,CASSPQRLAGSGELFF
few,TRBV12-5,CASALNSPVGELFF
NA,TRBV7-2,CASSLVATTYEQYF
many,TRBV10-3,CAISAQGISYNEQFF
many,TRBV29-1,CSVAESYEQYF
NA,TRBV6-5,CASSPLWGINTDTQYF
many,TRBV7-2,CASSPGRGGSPLHF
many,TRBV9,CASSAVQGGYHEQFF
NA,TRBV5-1,CASRSGVSSYNEQFF
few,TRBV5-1,CTSSLNLNTEAFF
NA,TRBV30,CAWTPGTSGRVGQFF
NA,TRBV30,CAWSVQGYYEQYF
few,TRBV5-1,CASSFRGRIDGYTF
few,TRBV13,CASSPPGLAEYEQYF
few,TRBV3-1,CASSSRGGSTDTQYF
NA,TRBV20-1,CSASRDPYNEQFF
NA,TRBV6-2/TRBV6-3,CASSQQRLAGGYNEQFF
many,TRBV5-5,CASSFTVVETEAFF
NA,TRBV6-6,CASSPRGLGSYEQYF
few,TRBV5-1,CASSLGTSGNEQFF
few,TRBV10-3,CAIRGDMGMTEAFF
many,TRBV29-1,CSVETGRTNNEQFF
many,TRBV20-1,CSANTGNNYGYTF
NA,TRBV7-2,CASSLSNTGELFF
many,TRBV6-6,CASRRGGTGSYEQYF
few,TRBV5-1,CASSLMHTMETQYF
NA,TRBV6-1,CASRFSSGANVLTF
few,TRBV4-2,CASSQTPSGTANEKLFF
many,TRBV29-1,CSVEYNTGTGYTF
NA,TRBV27,CASSLSPRRPYNEQFF
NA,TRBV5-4,CASSFPSGHGGYTF